Listed below are T cell receptor beta chains from one sample, sequenced in a study of cytomegalovirus exposure and HLA in healthy donors. Data came from immunoSEQ multiplex PCR; TCRdb stores just in-frame clones and leaves some out. The table lists about 120,000 clones, 85% to 90% of them singletons. The material sequenced was PBMCs. These receptors were collected from a young woman in good health and CMV-seronegative. CDR3s include the opening cysteine and the closing phenylalanine or tryptophan. The D gene is left open where the match is weak. The listing skips clone size in some rows; elsewhere it reads once, few, many or a size class.

TRBJ1-1 | NA | TRBV9 | NA | CASSVGHNTEAFF | TGTGCCAGCAGCGTAGGGCATAACACTGAAGCTTTCTTT
TRBJ1-4 | NA | TRBV2 | TRBD1 | CARDRTGVAEKLFF | TGTGCCAGAGACCGGACAGGGGTTGCTGAAAAACTGTTTTTT
TRBJ1-1 | once | TRBV7-2 | TRBD1 | CASSLAARDSTKGPILNTEAFF | TGTGCCAGCAGCTTAGCCGCTCGGGACAGCACCAAGGGTCCAATATTGAACACTGAAGCTTTCTTT
TRBJ1-4 | NA | TRBV7-9 | NA | CASRSGGRDEKLFF | TGTGCCAGCAGGTCCGGGGGGAGAGATGAAAAACTGTTTTTT
TRBJ2-5 | NA | TRBV5-6 | NA | CASSFGSGQETQYF | TGTGCCAGCAGCTTTGGTAGCGGCCAAGAGACCCAGTACTTC
TRBJ2-7 | NA | TRBV27 | TRBD1 | CASSLTGVVNEQYF | TGTGCCAGCAGTCTAACAGGGGTGGTAAACGAGCAGTACTTC
TRBJ2-2 | NA | TRBV9 | TRBD2 | CASSVLAGANTGELFF | TGTGCCAGCAGCGTACTAGCGGGTGCGAACACCGGGGAGCTGTTTTTT
TRBJ2-3 | NA | TRBV27 | TRBD1 | CASRGLDRVYSTDTQYF | TGTGCCAGCAGGGGGCTAGACAGGGTCTATAGCACAGATACGCAGTATTTT
TRBJ1-5 | NA | TRBV19 | NA | CASSTTEHQPQHF | TGTGCCAGTAGTACAACAGAACATCAGCCCCAGCATTTT
TRBJ2-3 | NA | TRBV27 | TRBD1 | CASSSRAGGNTQYF | TGTGCCAGCAGTTCCCGCGCAGGGGGAAATACGCAGTATTTT
TRBJ2-2 | NA | TRBV5-1 | TRBD2 | CASRGSLGRGGPANTGELFF | TGCGCCAGCCGCGGGAGCTTGGGGAGGGGCGGGCCCGCGAACACCGGGGAGCTGTTTTTT
TRBJ1-2 | NA | TRBV6-5 | NA | CASSPATDVGYTF | TGTGCCAGCAGCCCCGCGACAGACGTTGGCTACACCTTC
TRBJ1-4 | NA | TRBV30 | TRBD1 | CAWSRGQGFNEKLFF | TGTGCCTGGAGTCGCGGACAGGGGTTCAATGAAAAACTGTTTTTT
TRBJ2-1 | NA | TRBV27 | NA | CATARRDTSYNEQFF | TGTGCCACCGCAAGAAGGGACACCTCCTACAATGAGCAGTTCTTC
TRBJ1-1 | NA | TRBV11-2 | NA | CASSLAAGNTEAFF | TGTGCCAGCAGCTTAGCCGCAGGGAACACTGAAGCTTTCTTT
TRBJ2-7 | few | TRBV5-6 | TRBD1 | CASSWGQGSYEQYF | TGTGCCAGCAGCTGGGGACAGGGTTCCTACGAGCAGTACTTC
TRBJ1-2 | few | TRBV11-2 | NA | CASSLVRGDGYTF | TGTGCCAGCAGCTTAGTAAGGGGCGATGGCTACACCTTC
TRBJ1-1 | NA | TRBV6-1 | NA | CASSEARKGDRAFF | TGTGCCAGCAGTGAAGCGCGGAAAGGGGATCGAGCTTTCTTT
TRBJ2-5 | NA | TRBV5-4 | TRBD2 | CASSISGGGGETQYF | TGTGCCAGCAGCATTAGCGGGGGGGGAGGTGAGACCCAGTACTTC
TRBJ2-4 | NA | TRBV9 | TRBD2 | CASSPPLGRGNIQYF | TGTGCCAGCAGCCCCCCTCTGGGGAGGGGAAACATTCAGTACTTC
TRBJ2-5 | NA | TRBV5-5 | TRBD1 | CASSLGGQGRTTQYF | TGTGCCAGCAGCTTGGGGGGACAGGGCAGAACGACCCAGTACTTC
TRBJ1-6 | NA | TRBV18 | NA | CASSPLSSYNSPLHF | TGTGCCAGCTCACCCCTGAGCTCCTATAATTCACCCCTCCACTTT
TRBJ2-7 | NA | TRBV7-9 | NA | CASSLQGRYEQYF | TGTGCCAGCAGCTTGCAGGGTCGCTACGAGCAGTACTTC
TRBJ2-6 | NA | TRBV29-1 | TRBD1 | CSVGIYGTGESGANVLTF | TGCAGCGTAGGGATATACGGGACAGGGGAATCTGGGGCCAACGTCCTGACTTTC
TRBJ2-7 | NA | TRBV27 | NA | CASSFQGGYEQYF | TGTGCCAGCAGTTTCCAAGGAGGCTACGAGCAGTACTTC
TRBJ1-2 | NA | TRBV6-1 | NA | CASSPTTVQRGYTF | TGTGCCAGCAGCCCTACGACAGTCCAACGGGGCTACACCTTC
TRBJ1-1 | NA | TRBV7-8 | NA | CASSLVIAGGKAFF | TGTGCCAGCAGCTTAGTTATAGCGGGGGGAAAGGCTTTCTTT
TRBJ1-1 | NA | TRBV5-4 | NA | CASSQATAEAFF | TGTGCCAGCAGCCAAGCTACAGCTGAAGCTTTCTTT